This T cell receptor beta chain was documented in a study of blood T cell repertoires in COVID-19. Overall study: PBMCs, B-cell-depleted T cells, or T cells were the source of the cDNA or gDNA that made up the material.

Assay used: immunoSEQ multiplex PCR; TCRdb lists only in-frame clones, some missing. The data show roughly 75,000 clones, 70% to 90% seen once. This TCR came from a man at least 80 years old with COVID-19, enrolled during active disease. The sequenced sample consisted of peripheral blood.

This chain's CDR3 is CASSSGTGANVLTF. As DNA, the CDR3 is TGCGCCAGCAGCTCAGGGACTGGGGCCAACGTCCTGACTTTC. The chain recombines TRBV5-1 with TRBJ2-6; D perhaps matches TRBD1 (5 bases). V dropped 3 bases and J dropped 2 bases, with 6 bases sitting between them. CDR1 is SGHRS, CDR2 YFSETQ, per germline. The CDR3 length is 14 residues.